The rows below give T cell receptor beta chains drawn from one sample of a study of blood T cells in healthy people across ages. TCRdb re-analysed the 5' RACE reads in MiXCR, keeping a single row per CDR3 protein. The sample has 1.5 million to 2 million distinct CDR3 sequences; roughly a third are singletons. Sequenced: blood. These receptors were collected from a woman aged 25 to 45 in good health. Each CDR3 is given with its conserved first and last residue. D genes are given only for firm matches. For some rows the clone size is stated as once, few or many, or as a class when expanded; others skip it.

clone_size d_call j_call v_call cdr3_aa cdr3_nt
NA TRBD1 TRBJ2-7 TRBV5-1 CASSCHPSTGGCCEQYF TGCGCCAGCAGCTGCCATCCCTCGACAGGGGGATGCTGCGAGCAGTACTTC
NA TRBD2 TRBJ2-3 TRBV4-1 CASSQETSGGQTDTQYF TGCGCCAGCAGCCAAGAGACAAGCGGGGGGCAGACAGATACGCAGTATTTT
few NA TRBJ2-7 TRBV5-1 CASSIGTAYEQYF TGCGCCAGCAGCATAGGGACCGCGTACGAGCAGTACTTC
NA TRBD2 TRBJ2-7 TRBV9 CASSVATSGIYEQYF TGTGCCAGCAGCGTAGCTACTAGCGGGATCTACGAGCAGTACTTC
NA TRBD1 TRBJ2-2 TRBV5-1 CASQPRTGNTGELFF TGCGCCAGCCAGCCCAGGACAGGAAACACCGGGGAGCTGTTTTTT
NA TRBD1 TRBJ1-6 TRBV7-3 CASSLGTGYSPLHF TGTGCCAGCAGCTTGGGGACAGGGTATTCACCCCTCCACTTT
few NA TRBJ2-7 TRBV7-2 CASSLVWGGEQYF TGTGCCAGCAGCTTAGTTTGGGGTGGCGAGCAGTACTTC
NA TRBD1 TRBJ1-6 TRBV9 CASQDRINSPLHF TGTGCCAGCCAGGACAGGATTAATTCACCCCTCCACTTT
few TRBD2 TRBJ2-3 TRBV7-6 CASSLISGSSDTQYF TGTGCCAGCAGCTTAATTAGCGGGAGTTCAGATACGCAGTATTTT
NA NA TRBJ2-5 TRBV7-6 CASSPPREGGAYQYF TGTGCCAGCAGCCCACCTCGTGAGGGGGGCGCATACCAGTACTTC
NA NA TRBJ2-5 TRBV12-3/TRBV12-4 CASSPGPGKIGETQYF TGTGCCAGCAGTCCAGGTCCGGGTAAGATCGGGGAGACCCAGTACTTC
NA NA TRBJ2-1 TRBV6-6 CASSYEALENEQFF TGTGCCAGCAGTTACGAGGCCCTAGAGAATGAGCAGTTCTTC
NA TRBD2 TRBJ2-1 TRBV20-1 CSARANLAGTYNEQFF TGCAGTGCTAGAGCTAACCTAGCGGGAACCTACAATGAGCAGTTCTTC
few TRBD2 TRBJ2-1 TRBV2 CASSRRGTSAFSSYNEQFF TGTGCCAGCAGTCGCCGTGGGACTAGCGCCTTCAGCTCCTACAATGAGCAGTTCTTC
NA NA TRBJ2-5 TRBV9 CASSVGPNEQYF TGTGCCAGCAGCGTAGGTCCCAATGAGCAGTACTTC
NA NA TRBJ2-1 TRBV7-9 CASSLGVERNEQFF TGTGCCAGCAGCTTAGGAGTTGAGCGGAATGAGCAGTTCTTC
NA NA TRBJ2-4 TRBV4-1 CASSQGGKGGKGNIQYF TGCGCCAGCAGCCAAGGGGGAAAGGGTGGGAAGGGTAACATTCAGTACTTC
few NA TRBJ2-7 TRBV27 CASSLSGYTYEQYF TGTGCTAGCAGTTTAAGCGGGTACACCTACGAGCAGTACTTC
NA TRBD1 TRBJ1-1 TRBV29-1 CSPHGTAGEAFF TGCAGCCCCCATGGGACAGCCGGTGAAGCTTTCTTT
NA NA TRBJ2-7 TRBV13 CAGSPRLGDAEQYF TGTGCCGGCAGCCCCAGACTGGGGGACGCCGAGCAGTACTTC
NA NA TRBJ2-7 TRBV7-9 CASRGANEQYF TGTGCCAGCAGGGGGGCAAACGAGCAGTACTTC
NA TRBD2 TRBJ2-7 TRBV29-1 CSVESLAGGFYEQYF TGCAGCGTTGAATCCCTAGCGGGAGGGTTCTACGAGCAGTACTTC
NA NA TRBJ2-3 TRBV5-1 CASSLGSIPDTQYF TGCGCCAGCAGCTTGGGCAGTATCCCAGATACGCAGTATTTT
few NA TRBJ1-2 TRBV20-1 CSARDGKNHGYTF TGCAGTGCTAGAGATGGGAAGAACCATGGCTACACCTTC
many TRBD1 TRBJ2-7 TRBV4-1 CASSGQMGQGSYEQYF TGCGCCAGCAGCGGACAGATGGGACAGGGGTCCTACGAGCAGTACTTC
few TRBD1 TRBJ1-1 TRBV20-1 CSATHLTGEGSEAFF TGCAGTGCTACCCACCTGACAGGGGAAGGGTCTGAAGCTTTCTTT
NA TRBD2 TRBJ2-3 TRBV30 CAWTRQLAGVDTQYF TGTGCCTGGACCAGGCAACTAGCGGGAGTGGATACGCAGTATTTT
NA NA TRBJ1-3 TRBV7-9 CASSLDGLAGNTIYF TGTGCCAGCAGCTTGGACGGCCTAGCCGGAAACACCATATATTTT
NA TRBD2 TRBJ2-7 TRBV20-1 CSARTSGGAQEQYF TGCAGTGCTAGGACTAGCGGGGGGGCGCAGGAGCAGTACTTC
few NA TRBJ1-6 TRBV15 CATSRGGPGSNNSPLHF TGTGCCACCAGCAGAGGAGGGCCAGGTTCCAATAATTCACCCCTCCACTTT
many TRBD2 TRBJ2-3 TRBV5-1 CASSPGLAGFTDTQYF TGCGCCAGCAGCCCTGGACTAGCGGGGTTCACAGATACGCAGTATTTT
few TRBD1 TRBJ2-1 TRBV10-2 CASILSSGGSDEQFF TGCGCCAGCATACTATCATCAGGGGGCTCCGATGAGCAGTTCTTC
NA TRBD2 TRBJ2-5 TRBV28 CASISAGEETQYF TGTGCCAGCATAAGCGCGGGGGAAGAGACCCAGTACTTC
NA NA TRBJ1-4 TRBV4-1 CASRAGTPNEKLFF TGCGCCAGCAGGGCCGGGACTCCTAATGAAAAACTGTTTTTT
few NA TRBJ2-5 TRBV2 CASSEYYGLPLQETQYF TGTGCCAGCAGTGAATATTATGGACTACCATTACAAGAGACCCAGTACTTC
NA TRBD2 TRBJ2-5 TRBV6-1 CASSEEVGGGGETQYF TGTGCCAGCAGTGAAGAGGTTGGGGGGGGTGGAGAGACCCAGTACTTC
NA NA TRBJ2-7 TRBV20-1 CSARGSLAERYSCEQYF TGCAGTGCTAGAGGATCGTTGGCAGAACGTTACTCCTGCGAGCAGTACTTC
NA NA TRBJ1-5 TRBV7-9 CASSLPDGSNQPQHF TGTGCCAGCAGCTTACCGGACGGCAGCAATCAGCCCCAGCATTTT
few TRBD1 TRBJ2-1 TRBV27 CASSADRGWINEQFF TGTGCCAGCAGTGCGGACAGGGGGTGGATCAATGAGCAGTTCTTC
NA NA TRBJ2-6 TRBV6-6 CASSYPQISGANVLTF TGTGCCAGCAGTTACCCCCAGATCTCTGGGGCCAACGTCCTGACTTTC
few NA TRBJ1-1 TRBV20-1 CSARAPGPLTEAFF TGCAGTGCTAGAGCGCCGGGTCCACTCACTGAAGCTTTCTTT
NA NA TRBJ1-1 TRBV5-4 CASSWDGSTGFF TGTGCCAGCAGCTGGGACGGCTCGACGGGTTTCTTT
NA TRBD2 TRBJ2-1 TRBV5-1 CASSLTGLAEYNEQFF TGCGCCAGCAGCTTGACCGGACTAGCGGAGTACAATGAACAGTTCTTC
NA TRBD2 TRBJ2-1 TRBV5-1 CASNLAGGPLNEQFF TGCGCCAGCAACTTAGCGGGAGGGCCTCTTAATGAGCAGTTCTTC
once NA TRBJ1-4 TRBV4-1 CASSQLPLDLTLFF TGCGCCAGCAGCCAACTCCCCCTCGACCTTACTTTGTTTTTT
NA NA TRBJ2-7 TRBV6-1 CASSEGSPRIEQYF TGTGCCAGCAGTGAAGGGAGCCCTCGAATCGAGCAGTACTTC
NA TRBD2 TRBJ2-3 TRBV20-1 CSARSTSGPTDTQYF TGCAGTGCTAGATCGACTAGCGGACCCACAGATACGCAGTATTTT
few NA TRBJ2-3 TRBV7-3 CASSLKGSRTDTQYF TGTGCCAGCAGCTTAAAGGGTAGCAGGACAGATACGCAGTATTTT
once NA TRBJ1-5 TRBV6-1 CASIEGNYQPQHF TGTGCCAGCATCGAGGGAAATTATCAGCCCCAGCATTTT
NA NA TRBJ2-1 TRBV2 CASSDPGASSYNEQFF TGTGCCAGCAGTGACCCCGGGGCTAGCTCCTACAATGAGCAGTTCTTC
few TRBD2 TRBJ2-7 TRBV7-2 CASSSALVKAGGREQYF TGTGCCAGCAGCTCAGCCTTGGTTAAGGCGGGGGGGCGCGAGCAGTACTTC
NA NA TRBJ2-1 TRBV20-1 CSARDTGGPLNEQFF TGCAGTGCTAGGGATACGGGGGGCCCCCTCAATGAGCAGTTCTTC
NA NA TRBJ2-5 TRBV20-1 CSAHSGTRYYF TGCAGTGCCCATTCCGGGACCCGATATTACTTC